A selection of T cell receptor beta chains follows, all from one sample in a study of high-grade serous ovarian cancer treatment subgroups. Using immunoSEQ multiplex PCR, the repertoire was profiled, and TCRdb retains in-frame clones only, with some absent. The sample includes around 7,000 clones, 60% to 80% of them seen just once. The material sequenced was tumor tissue. The source is a human donor with high-grade serous ovarian cancer. Both conserved end residues are part of each CDR3. A D gene is named only where the DNA matches it firmly. A row's size may be missing; if present it is once, few, many or a size class.

j_gene: TRBJ1-1
d_gene: -
abundance: once
v_gene: TRBV5-1
CDR3nt: TGCGCCAGCAGCTTGGAGGCAGATGAAGCTTTCTTT
CDR3aa: CASSLEADEAFF

j_gene: TRBJ1-2
d_gene: -
abundance: -
v_gene: TRBV19
CDR3nt: TGTGCCAGTAGTCTGGGGACGGACGGAGGCTATGGCTACACCTTC
CDR3aa: CASSLGTDGGYGYTF

j_gene: TRBJ1-1
d_gene: TRBD1
abundance: -
v_gene: TRBV7-6
CDR3nt: TGTGCCAGCAGCATGGAACAGGGGACCAACAGTGAAGCTTTCTTT
CDR3aa: CASSMEQGTNSEAFF

j_gene: TRBJ1-2
d_gene: -
abundance: -
v_gene: TRBV2
CDR3nt: TGTGCCAGTCATGCCGGGACAACTGTCGGCTACACCTTC
CDR3aa: CASHAGTTVGYTF

j_gene: TRBJ1-1
d_gene: -
abundance: -
v_gene: TRBV5-1
CDR3nt: TGCGCCAGCAGCCTCCCGGCAGGGGAGTGGACTGAAGCTTTCTTT
CDR3aa: CASSLPAGEWTEAFF

j_gene: TRBJ1-2
d_gene: -
abundance: -
v_gene: TRBV4-3
CDR3nt: TGCGCCAGCAGCCGTGGTGGCGGGGGCTACACCTTC
CDR3aa: CASSRGGGGYTF

j_gene: TRBJ2-7
d_gene: TRBD1
abundance: -
v_gene: TRBV9
CDR3nt: TGTGCCAGCAGCGCCGGGGACAGGGGGCAAGAGCAGTACTTC
CDR3aa: CASSAGDRGQEQYF

j_gene: TRBJ1-2
d_gene: -
abundance: -
v_gene: TRBV19
CDR3nt: TGTGCCAGTACCCCGTCCAGGTATAACTATGGCTACACCTTC
CDR3aa: CASTPSRYNYGYTF

j_gene: TRBJ1-6
d_gene: -
abundance: -
v_gene: TRBV6-6
CDR3nt: TGTGCCAGCAGGGAGGGGAACTATAATTCACCCCTCCACTTT
CDR3aa: CASREGNYNSPLHF

j_gene: TRBJ2-3
d_gene: -
abundance: -
v_gene: TRBV6-4
CDR3nt: TGTGCCAGCAGTGACTCCAGGGGAGGGACAGATACGCAGTATTTT
CDR3aa: CASSDSRGGTDTQYF

j_gene: TRBJ2-1
d_gene: TRBD2
abundance: -
v_gene: TRBV19
CDR3nt: TGTGCCAGTATAAGGACTAGCGGGGGATACGAGTCCTACAATGAGCAGTTCTTC
CDR3aa: CASIRTSGGYESYNEQFF

j_gene: TRBJ1-4
d_gene: -
abundance: -
v_gene: TRBV7-9
CDR3nt: TGTGCCAGCAGCTTAGGCGGAGGGATTGGGGAAAAACTGTTTTTT
CDR3aa: CASSLGGGIGEKLFF

j_gene: TRBJ1-2
d_gene: -
abundance: -
v_gene: TRBV4-3
CDR3nt: TGCGCCAGCAGCCAAGAGGGGTATGGCTACACCTTC
CDR3aa: CASSQEGYGYTF

j_gene: TRBJ2-7
d_gene: -
abundance: -
v_gene: TRBV7-2
CDR3nt: TGTGCCAGCAGCTTTCCCTCCAACGGCCGATACGAGCAGTACTTC
CDR3aa: CASSFPSNGRYEQYF

j_gene: TRBJ1-1
d_gene: -
abundance: -
v_gene: TRBV5-1
CDR3nt: TGCGCCAGCAGCTTGAGGGGGGGGAACACTGAAGCTTTCTTT
CDR3aa: CASSLRGGNTEAFF

j_gene: TRBJ1-2
d_gene: -
abundance: -
v_gene: TRBV7-3
CDR3nt: TGTGCCAGCAGCCGTCATGAGGGGTATGGCTACACCTTC
CDR3aa: CASSRHEGYGYTF

j_gene: TRBJ2-3
d_gene: TRBD2
abundance: -
v_gene: TRBV30
CDR3nt: TGTGCCTGGAGTAAGGGGAGCGGGGGCGCCATCACAGATACGCAGTATTTT
CDR3aa: CAWSKGSGGAITDTQYF

j_gene: TRBJ1-1
d_gene: TRBD1
abundance: -
v_gene: TRBV27
CDR3nt: TGTGCCAGCATGATTCGGACAGGGGGCGCAGCTTTCTTT
CDR3aa: CASMIRTGGAAFF

j_gene: TRBJ1-6
d_gene: -
abundance: -
v_gene: TRBV21-1
CDR3nt: TGTGCCAGCAGCTCAGCCCGGACAGGGGAAGGTTCACCCCTCCACTTT
CDR3aa: CASSSARTGEGSPLHF

j_gene: TRBJ2-1
d_gene: TRBD1
abundance: -
v_gene: TRBV4-1
CDR3nt: TGCGCCAGCAGCCAACCGGGACAGGGGGGTGAGCAGTTCTTC
CDR3aa: CASSQPGQGGEQFF

j_gene: TRBJ2-1
d_gene: TRBD2
abundance: once
v_gene: TRBV7-2
CDR3nt: TGTGCCAGCAGCTTCTCTAGCGGGGGTTCCCTAAATGAGCAGTTCTTC
CDR3aa: CASSFSSGGSLNEQFF

j_gene: TRBJ2-7
d_gene: -
abundance: -
v_gene: TRBV20-1
CDR3nt: TGCAGTGCCCGACTAGTCTACGAGCAGTACTTC
CDR3aa: CSARLVYEQYF

j_gene: TRBJ2-5
d_gene: -
abundance: -
v_gene: TRBV7-9
CDR3nt: TGTGCCAGCAGCTTAGAGGGGACACAGTACTTC
CDR3aa: CASSLEGTQYF

j_gene: TRBJ1-1
d_gene: -
abundance: -
v_gene: TRBV5-7
CDR3nt: TGTGCCAGCAGCTTGGCCGGGAGGGGTGGGGTGATGAACACTGAAGCTTTCTTT
CDR3aa: CASSLAGRGGVMNTEAFF

j_gene: TRBJ2-7
d_gene: -
abundance: -
v_gene: TRBV27
CDR3nt: TGTGCCAGCAGTCCCTTGGGCGGCTCTCACTCCTACGAGCAGTACTTC
CDR3aa: CASSPLGGSHSYEQYF

j_gene: TRBJ2-5
d_gene: -
abundance: once
v_gene: TRBV5-1
CDR3nt: TGCGCCAGCAGCTTGGGGCCGGGCCAAGAGACCCAGTACTTC
CDR3aa: CASSLGPGQETQYF

j_gene: TRBJ1-1
d_gene: -
abundance: once
v_gene: TRBV5-6
CDR3nt: TGTGCCAGCAGCCTCGAGGGACAAATACTGAACACTGAAGCTTTCTTT
CDR3aa: CASSLEGQILNTEAFF

j_gene: TRBJ2-1
d_gene: TRBD2
abundance: -
v_gene: TRBV7-2
CDR3nt: TGTGCCAGCAGCTTATATCAGAGCGGGGCTTACAATGAGCAGTTCTTC
CDR3aa: CASSLYQSGAYNEQFF

j_gene: TRBJ1-4
d_gene: -
abundance: once
v_gene: TRBV7-2
CDR3nt: TGTGCCAGCAGCTTAGACAGGGCAACTAATGAAAAACTGTTTTTT
CDR3aa: CASSLDRATNEKLFF

j_gene: TRBJ2-2
d_gene: -
abundance: -
v_gene: TRBV12-5
CDR3nt: TGTGCTAGTGGTCCGCTAACTGGGGAGCTGTTTTTT
CDR3aa: CASGPLTGELFF

j_gene: TRBJ1-4
d_gene: TRBD1
abundance: -
v_gene: TRBV7-9
CDR3nt: TGTGCCAGCAGCCCGCCCCGGGGTGGACAGGGTAATGAAAAACTGTTTTTT
CDR3aa: CASSPPRGGQGNEKLFF

j_gene: TRBJ1-5
d_gene: TRBD1
abundance: -
v_gene: TRBV7-8
CDR3nt: TGTGCCAGCAGCCGGGGACAGGACAATCAGCCCCAGCATTTT
CDR3aa: CASSRGQDNQPQHF

j_gene: TRBJ1-1
d_gene: -
abundance: -
v_gene: TRBV11-3
CDR3nt: TGTGCCAGCAGCTTAGAGGCCAACACTGAAGCTTTCTTT
CDR3aa: CASSLEANTEAFF

j_gene: TRBJ1-1
d_gene: -
abundance: -
v_gene: TRBV5-1
CDR3nt: TGCGCCAGCAGCCTGGGGCAGCCTATGAACACTGAAGCTTTCTTT
CDR3aa: CASSLGQPMNTEAFF

j_gene: TRBJ2-7
d_gene: -
abundance: few
v_gene: TRBV2
CDR3nt: TGTGCCAGCAGTGAGGAGCGGTTAGGATACGAGCAGTACTTC
CDR3aa: CASSEERLGYEQYF

j_gene: TRBJ2-5
d_gene: TRBD1
abundance: -
v_gene: TRBV11-3
CDR3nt: TGTGCCAGCAGCTTAAGGTCAACAGGGGGGAGGGAGACCCAGTACTTC
CDR3aa: CASSLRSTGGRETQYF

j_gene: TRBJ2-2
d_gene: -
abundance: -
v_gene: TRBV5-4
CDR3nt: TGTGCCAGCAGCTTGTTGACTAGGCCCACCGGGGAGCTGTTTTTT
CDR3aa: CASSLLTRPTGELFF

j_gene: TRBJ1-2
d_gene: -
abundance: -
v_gene: TRBV15
CDR3nt: TGTGCCACCAGCAGAGATCTCGAGAGAGCCTTC
CDR3aa: CATSRDLERAF

j_gene: TRBJ2-1
d_gene: -
abundance: -
v_gene: TRBV5-1
CDR3nt: TGCGCCAGCAGCTTGGTCGGGGCAAGCTCCTACAATGAGCAGTTCTTC
CDR3aa: CASSLVGASSYNEQFF

j_gene: TRBJ1-2
d_gene: TRBD1
abundance: once
v_gene: TRBV9
CDR3nt: TGTGCCAGCAGCGTAGCTGGGACAGGGGGGGCCTATGGCTACACCTTC
CDR3aa: CASSVAGTGGAYGYTF

j_gene: TRBJ1-1
d_gene: -
abundance: few
v_gene: TRBV10-1
CDR3nt: TGCGCCAGTGCCCTCTCCAGGAACACTGAAGCTTTCTTT
CDR3aa: CASALSRNTEAFF

j_gene: TRBJ2-1
d_gene: -
abundance: -
v_gene: TRBV2
CDR3nt: TGTGCCAGCAGTCGTACTCCGAGCTCTTACAATGAGCAGTTCTTC
CDR3aa: CASSRTPSSYNEQFF

j_gene: TRBJ2-3
d_gene: TRBD1
abundance: -
v_gene: TRBV6-5
CDR3nt: TGTGCCAGCAGTTACGGGGGACAGAGCACAGATACGCAGTATTTT
CDR3aa: CASSYGGQSTDTQYF

j_gene: TRBJ1-2
d_gene: -
abundance: -
v_gene: TRBV6-6
CDR3nt: TGTGCCAGCAGCAATTACAGGGCGGGTGGCTACACCTTC
CDR3aa: CASSNYRAGGYTF

j_gene: TRBJ2-2
d_gene: TRBD2
abundance: few
v_gene: TRBV7-9
CDR3nt: TGTGCCAGCAGCTCGGGAGGGAACACCGGGGAGCTGTTTTTT
CDR3aa: CASSSGGNTGELFF